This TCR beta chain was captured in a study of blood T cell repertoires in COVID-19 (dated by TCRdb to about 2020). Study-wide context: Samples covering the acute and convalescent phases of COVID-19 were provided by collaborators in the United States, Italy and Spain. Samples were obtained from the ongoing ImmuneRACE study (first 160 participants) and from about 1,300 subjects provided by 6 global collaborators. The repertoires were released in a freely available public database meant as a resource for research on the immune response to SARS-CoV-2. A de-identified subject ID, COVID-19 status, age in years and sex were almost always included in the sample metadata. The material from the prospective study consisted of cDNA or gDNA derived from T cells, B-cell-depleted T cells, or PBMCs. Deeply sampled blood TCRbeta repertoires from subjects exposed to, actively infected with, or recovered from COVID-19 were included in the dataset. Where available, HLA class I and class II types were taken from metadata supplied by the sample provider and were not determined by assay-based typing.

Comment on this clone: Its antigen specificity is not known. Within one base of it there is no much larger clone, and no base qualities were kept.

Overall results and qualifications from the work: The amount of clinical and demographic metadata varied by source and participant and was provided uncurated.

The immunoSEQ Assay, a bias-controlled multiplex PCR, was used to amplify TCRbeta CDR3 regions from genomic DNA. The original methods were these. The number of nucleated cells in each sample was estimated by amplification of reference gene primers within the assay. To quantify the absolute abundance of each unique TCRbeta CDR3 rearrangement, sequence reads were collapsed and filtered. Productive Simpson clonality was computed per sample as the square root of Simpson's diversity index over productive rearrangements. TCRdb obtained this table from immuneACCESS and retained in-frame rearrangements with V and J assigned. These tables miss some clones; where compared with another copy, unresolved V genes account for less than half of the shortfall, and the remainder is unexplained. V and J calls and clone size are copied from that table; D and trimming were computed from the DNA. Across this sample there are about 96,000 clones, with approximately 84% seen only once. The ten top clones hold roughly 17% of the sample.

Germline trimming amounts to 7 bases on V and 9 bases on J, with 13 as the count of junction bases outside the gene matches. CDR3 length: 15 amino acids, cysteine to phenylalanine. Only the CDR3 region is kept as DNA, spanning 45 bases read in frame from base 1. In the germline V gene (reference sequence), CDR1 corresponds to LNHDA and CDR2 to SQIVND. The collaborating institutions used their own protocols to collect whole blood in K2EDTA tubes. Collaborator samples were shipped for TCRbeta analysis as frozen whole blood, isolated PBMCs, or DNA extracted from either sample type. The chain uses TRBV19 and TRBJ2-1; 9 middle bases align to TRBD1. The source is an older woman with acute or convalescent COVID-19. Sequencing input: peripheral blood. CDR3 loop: CASTQAGTGSGEQFF. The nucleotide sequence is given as TGTGCCAGTACCCAAGCCGGGACAGGGTCCGGTGAGCAGTTCTTC.